What follows are 25 T cell receptor beta chains derived from one specimen sequenced in a study of CXCR3-negative and CXCR3-positive naive CD8 T cells. General study findings and limits: CXCR3-positive naive cells carried more hydrophobic TRB CDR3s than CXCR3-negative naive cells did.

TRB cDNA was prepared as libraries by UMI-labeled 5' RACE. Each CDR3 protein gets one entry in TCRdb, which reprocessed the 5' RACE reads and gives no DNA. The sample includes 150,000 to 160,000 distinct CDR3 sequences. Their specific antigens are unknown. Sequenced sample: naive CXCR3+ CD8+ T cells from blood. Described subset: CD45RO-CCR7+CD27+CD95- naive CD8+ T cells expressing CXCR3 (TNR3+). The receptors were sampled from a human donor in good health. Some clones in this sample may be carry-over from other donors' samples.

The V and J genes are TRBV20-1 and TRBJ1-5; TCRdb reports TRBD1, a call that lacks DNA to check it against. The CDR3 consists of 15 residues. Germline-derived CDR1 and CDR2 are DFQATT and SNEGSKA (reference sequence). The CDR3 region is CSAYQDTVDYQPQHF.

The rearrangement uses TRBV7-9 and TRBJ1-4; TCRdb lists TRBD1, though no DNA is available to test this call. The CDR3 contains 14 residues. In germline, CDR1 is SEHNR, CDR2 FQNEAQ (reference sequence). The CDR3: CASSPDILEEKLFF.

The rearrangement uses TRBV19 and TRBJ1-5; without DNA, the TCRdb call of TRBD1 cannot be checked. This CDR3 region has 13 residues. Germline values: CDR1 LNHDA, CDR2 SQIVND (reference sequence). This chain's CDR3 is CASSISPLRAQHF.

The chain uses TRBV9 and TRBJ2-7; checking the TCRdb D call of TRBD2 is not possible without DNA. Germline CDR1 is SGDLS and CDR2 is YYNGEE. The CDR3 runs 16 residues. CDR3 residues: CASSTPVASGSHEQYF. Combining the CDR3 with reference TRBV9 and TRBJ2-7 gives the whole variable domain DSGVTQTPKHLITATGQRVTLRCSPRSGDLSVYWYQQSLDQGLQFLIQYYNGEERAKGNILERFSAQQFPDLHSELNLSSLELGDSALYFCASSTPVASGSHEQYFGPGTRLTVT.

V and J are TRBV12-3 or TRBV12-4 and TRBJ1-2. There are 13 residues in the CDR3. This CDR3 reads CASSPVDYTDYTF.

This chain uses TRBV28 with TRBJ2-7; checking the TCRdb D call of TRBD2 is not possible without DNA. The CDR3 has 13 amino acids. The germline CDR1 and CDR2 sequences are MDHEN and SYDVKM. The CDR3 here is CASSLTPPLEQYF.

The chain uses TRBV19 and TRBJ2-2; TCRdb outputs TRBD1, but without DNA this stays unchecked. In germline, CDR1 is LNHDA, CDR2 SQIVND (reference sequence). The CDR3 consists of 15 residues. CDR3 residues: CASKDRDQNTGELFF. Variable domain in full (rest from reference TRBV19 and TRBJ2-2): DGGITQSPKYLFRKEGQNVTLSCEQNLNHDAMYWYRQDPGQGLRLIYYSQIVNDFQKGDIAEGYSVSREKKESFPLTVTSAQKNPTAFYLCASKDRDQNTGELFFGEGSRLTVL.

The chain uses TRBV6-6 and TRBJ2-7; lacking DNA, the TRBD1 call made by TCRdb goes unchecked. Germline values: CDR1 MNHNY, CDR2 SVGAGI (reference sequence). The CDR3 extends over 17 amino acids. The CDR3 loop is CASSYSWTGPPSYEQYF.

The chain joins TRBV9 to TRBJ2-7; TCRdb designates TRBD2, a call that cannot be tested without DNA. The germline V gene has CDR1 SGDLS and CDR2 YYNGEE. The CDR3 sequence is 15 residues long. CDR3 loop: CASSVGASGRYEQYF.

The chain carries TRBV4-1 and TRBJ2-2; the D call of TRBD1 rests on TCRdb alone, since no DNA is present to check it. The CDR3 consists of 12 residues. CDR1 MGHRA and CDR2 YSYEKL come from the germline V gene. Here the CDR3 reads CARSPPTGELFF.

The rearrangement uses TRBV28 and TRBJ2-1; TCRdb's D call, TRBD1, is unchecked because there is no DNA. The CDR3 consists of 12 residues. Germline V lookup: CDR1 MDHEN, CDR2 SYDVKM. The CDR3: CASSPQGVEQFF.

This chain joins TRBV2 and TRBJ1-2; TCRdb lists TRBD1, though no DNA is available to test this call. The CDR3 has 14 amino acids. CDR1 is SNHLY, CDR2 FYNNEI, per germline. The CDR3 spells CASIERGNGYGYTF.

This rearrangement joins TRBV7-3 to TRBJ1-1. CDR3 length: 14 amino acids. Germline values: CDR1 SGHTA, CDR2 FQGTGA. The CDR3 reads CASSLGQPFGEAFF.

This chain uses TRBV5-1 with TRBJ1-4. The CDR3 sequence is 13 residues long. Germline CDR1 is SGHRS and CDR2 is YFSETQ. The CDR3 reads CASSFQGGEKLFF.

The chain is built from TRBV5-1 and TRBJ1-2. The CDR3 runs to 16 residues. Germline V CDR1 and CDR2: SGHRS, YFSETQ. The CDR3 sequence: CASYGALEYSNYGYTF.

The J gene is TRBJ1-2, the V gene TRBV6-5; TCRdb reports TRBD1, a call that lacks DNA to check it against. The CDR3 runs to 11 residues. Germline V CDR1 and CDR2: MNHEY, SVGAGI. This chain's CDR3 is CASSTGQTRTF.

V and J are TRBV28 and TRBJ2-5; checking the TCRdb D call of TRBD2 is not possible without DNA. Germline V gives CDR1 MDHEN, CDR2 SYDVKM. The CDR3 extends over 14 amino acids. The chain's CDR3 is CASSSRTRQETQYF.

The CDR3 region is CASMTHGGEGFYEQYF. The chain combines TRBV6-5 with TRBJ2-7; TCRdb selects TRBD1, and the lack of DNA leaves this call unchecked. The V gene's germline CDR1 is MNHEY and CDR2 SVGAGI. The CDR3 has 16 residues.

V and J are TRBV11-3 and TRBJ2-5; the TCRdb D gene call, TRBD1, has no DNA to confirm it. Germline V gene data show CDR1 as SGHNT and CDR2 as YENEEA. The CDR3 covers 15 residues. This CDR3 reads CASSLVHRSRETQYF.

The chain links TRBV7-9 to TRBJ2-1. Per germline, CDR1 SEHNR and CDR2 FQNEAQ (reference sequence). This CDR3 spans 12 amino acids. CDR3 region: CASSLELNEQFF.

The genes are TRBV5-1 and TRBJ2-6. There are 15 residues in the CDR3. Germline-derived CDR1 and CDR2 are SGHRS and YFSETQ. The CDR3 reads CASSQRFSGANVLTF.

J is TRBJ2-7 and V is TRBV10-1; the D gene TCRdb calls, TRBD2, cannot be checked with no DNA. The CDR3 spans 13 residues. Germline loops: CDR1 WNHNN, CDR2 SYGVQD (reference sequence). CDR3 amino acids: CASSEWTSGEQYF.

The chain employs TRBV5-1 and TRBJ2-5; TCRdb lists TRBD1, though no DNA is available to test this call. Germline lookup yields CDR1 SGHRS and CDR2 YFSETQ. The CDR3 consists of 16 residues. The CDR3 is CASSVSGTEMLQTQYF.

The genes are TRBV9 and TRBJ2-7; the D call from TCRdb, TRBD1, cannot be confirmed without DNA. Germline V gives CDR1 SGDLS, CDR2 YYNGEE. The CDR3 covers 13 residues. This chain's CDR3 is CASSVGTGNEQYF. Variable domain in full (rest from reference TRBV9 and TRBJ2-7): DSGVTQTPKHLITATGQRVTLRCSPRSGDLSVYWYQQSLDQGLQFLIQYYNGEERAKGNILERFSAQQFPDLHSELNLSSLELGDSALYFCASSVGTGNEQYFGPGTRLTVT.

The chain links TRBV29-1 to TRBJ2-4. There are 15 residues in the CDR3. Germline V gives CDR1 SQVTM, CDR2 ANQGSEA. The CDR3 loop is CSVRNARVAKNIQYF.